Given below is one T cell receptor (beta chain) in context. This CDR3 has 18 residues. Germline assignment: CDR1 SEHNR and CDR2 FQNEAQ (reference sequence). Losses at the gene ends were 5 bases for V and 6 bases for J; bases not matched to a gene: 16. These data belong to a study of shared clonotypes between healthy human individuals. Across the whole study: Each donor contributed plates that comprised three CD4 naive, three CD4 memory, two CD8 naive and one CD8 memory.

Assay: immunoSEQ multiplex PCR; the TCRdb copy retains only in-frame clones and omits some. The table records approximately 1,500,000 clones, about 98% of them present only once. Participating donors were healthy, HIV-negative adults free of recent acute infections or vaccinations. The split of CD4+ cells yielded CD45RA+ naive and CD45RA-negative memory subsets. The sequencing sample was made of naive CD4+ T cells sorted from blood. Subset reported: CD45RA+ positively selected. The source of this sequence is a man aged 25-40 years in good health. The rearrangement joins TRBV7-9 to TRBJ2-6; 7 bases agree with TRBD2. CDR3 sequence: CASSEWGEAGNTANVLTF. CDR3 nucleotides: TGTGCCAGCAGCGAGTGGGGGGAAGCGGGGAATACGGCCAACGTCCTGACTTTC.